The 11 T cell receptor beta chains presented below share a single source sample, sequenced in a study of identical twins' blood T cells. TCRdb re-analysed the 5' RACE reads in MiXCR, keeping a single row per CDR3 protein. The sample has 350,000 to 400,000 distinct CDR3 sequences; 25% to 35% are singletons. The sample comprised PBMCs. The receptors originated from a woman between 18 and 50 years old in good health.

V gene TRBV3-1 combines with J gene TRBJ1-5; 7 bases line up with TRBD1. The CDR3 is 16 residues long. Per germline, CDR1 LGHDT and CDR2 YNNKEL (reference sequence). The junction had 14 bases not matched to a gene; V was cut back by 7 bases and J by 5 bases. CDR3 residues: CASKGGVLEEDQPQHF. The DNA for the CDR3 is TGTGCCAGCAAAGGGGGCGTCTTAGAGGAGGATCAGCCCCAGCATTTT.

In nucleotides, the CDR3 is TGTGCCAGCAGCCCCTACAGGGGAAGCCTTAACTATGGCTACACCTTC. Amino acids: CASSPYRGSLNYGYTF. The V gene is TRBV6-5, the J gene TRBJ1-2, with 7 nucleotides matching TRBD1. The CDR3 has 16 amino acids. Trimming removed 6 bases from V and 1 base from J; junction bases left unmatched: 11. Per germline, CDR1 MNHEY and CDR2 SVGAGI.

The chain employs TRBV5-1 and TRBJ2-3; possibly TRBD2 for D (6 bases). There are 14 residues in the CDR3. The germline V and J ends were trimmed by 0 bases and 1 base, with 6 bases remaining between them. Germline assignment: CDR1 SGHRS and CDR2 YFSETQ. Here the CDR3 reads CASSLERGTDTQYF. The DNA of the CDR3 is TGCGCCAGCAGCTTGGAGCGGGGCACAGATACGCAGTATTTT. Complete variable domain (other parts from reference TRBV5-1 and TRBJ2-3): KAGVTQTPRYLIKTRGQQVTLSCSPISGHRSVSWYQQTPGQGLQFLFEYFSETQRNKGNFPGRFSGRQFSNSRSEMNVSTLELGDSALYLCASSLERGTDTQYFGPGTRLTVL.

As regards this clonotype: One end of the junction does not line up with germline, which may come from a read error. The chain has TRBV18 and TRBJ1-3; D call uncertain. The germline V gene has CDR1 KGHSH and CDR2 LQKENI. The CDR3 is 18 residues long. The CDR3 nucleotides are TGTGCCAGCTCACCGTCGGTTCCGACCTCCGGAACTGGAAACACCGTATATTTT. Its translation is CASSPSVPTSGTGNTVYF.

CDR3 coding DNA: TGCAGTGCACAGAGGGGGCCGACAGGTTACAATCAGCCCCAGCATTTT. Amino acid sequence: CSAQRGPTGYNQPQHF. The chain is built from TRBV20-1 and TRBJ1-5; TRBD1 matches 7 bases. V lost 6 bases, J lost 3 bases, and 14 bases stayed unmatched. The CDR3 runs to 16 residues. Germline loops: CDR1 DFQATT, CDR2 SNEGSKA (reference sequence).

This clonotype was detected a few times. The V gene is TRBV5-1, the J gene TRBJ2-1; D might be TRBD1 (5 bases). V shed 7 bases and J shed 0 bases, with 8 bases lying between them. Germline V gene data show CDR1 as SGHRS and CDR2 as YFSETQ. CDR3 length: 13 residues. CDR3 DNA sequence: TGCGCCAGCGGGGCCAGCTCCTACAATGAGCAGTTCTTC. Amino acids: CASGASSYNEQFF. Full variable domain (missing parts from reference TRBV5-1 and TRBJ2-1): KAGVTQTPRYLIKTRGQQVTLSCSPISGHRSVSWYQQTPGQGLQFLFEYFSETQRNKGNFPGRFSGRQFSNSRSEMNVSTLELGDSALYLCASGASSYNEQFFGPGTRLTVL.

Many counts were recorded for this clonotype. V usage is TRBV5-1 and J usage is TRBJ1-1; 7 bases are shared with TRBD1. The CDR3 loop spans 15 amino acids. From germline, CDR1 is SGHRS and CDR2 YFSETQ. V shed 3 bases and J 4 bases; nucleotides not matched to a gene: 9. Written as DNA, the CDR3 is TGCGCCAGCAGCTCGTTGACAGGGTTTAGCACTGAAGCTTTCTTT. Translation: CASSSLTGFSTEAFF.

The chain has TRBV12-3 or TRBV12-4 and TRBJ1-5, with D possibly TRBD1 on 5 matching bases. Trimming stripped 1 base from V and 5 bases from J, with 9 bases between. CDR3 size: 14 residues. The CDR3 protein is CASSLGRGDQPQHF. The CDR3 DNA reads as TGTGCCAGCAGTTTAGGGAGGGGCGATCAGCCCCAGCATTTT.

This clonotype was detected ten times or more. The chain recombines TRBV11-2 with TRBJ1-2, with a possible D match to TRBD1 (6 bases). The CDR3 length is 14 residues. V lost 3 bases, J lost 0 bases, and 8 bases lay in between. The germline V gene encodes CDR1 SGHAT and CDR2 FQNNGV. CDR3 in amino acids: CASSLRTANYGYTF. For the CDR3, the DNA is TGTGCCAGCAGCTTGAGGACAGCTAACTATGGCTACACCTTC. Supplemented by reference TRBV11-2 and TRBJ1-2, the full variable domain reads EAGVAQSPRYKIIEKRQSVAFWCNPISGHATLYWYQQILGQGPKLLIQFQNNGVVDDSQLPKDRFSAERLKGVDSTLKIQPAKLEDSAVYLCASSLRTANYGYTFGSGTRLTVV.

The chain carries TRBV24-1 and TRBJ2-1; 7 positions agree with TRBD2. This CDR3 comprises 17 residues. Germline assignment: CDR1 KGHDR and CDR2 SFDVKD. J gave up 7 bases and V 3 bases, and 14 bases lay outside the gene matches. This CDR3 is CATSDGIGRGGYNEQFF. CDR3 in DNA: TGTGCCACCAGTGATGGAATTGGGCGGGGAGGGTATAATGAGCAGTTCTTC.

The rearrangement uses TRBV5-1 and TRBJ1-1; weak D call: TRBD1 (5 bases). This CDR3 has 14 residues. V was clipped by 0 bases and J by 3 bases, with 9 bases between them. Germline V CDR1 and CDR2: SGHRS, YFSETQ. Here the CDR3 reads CASSLEAGYTEAFF. The CDR3 DNA is TGCGCCAGCAGCTTGGAAGCAGGGTACACTGAAGCTTTCTTT.